This TCR beta chain comes out of a study of shared clonotypes between healthy human individuals. Each cell subset's genomic DNA was divided evenly among several immunoSEQ plates. Only in-frame clones appear in the TCRdb table, and some are missing; sequencing was by immunoSEQ multiplex PCR. The sample carries approximately 2,200,000 clones, under 95% recorded once. The naive CD8 population came from CD45RO-negative cells selected for CCR7, without terminally differentiated effector memory CD45RA+ cells. This TCR was sampled from a man between 18 and 29 years old in good health. Some clones in this sample may be carry-over from other donors' samples. The specimen sequenced was naive CD8+ T cells from PBMCs.

For the CDR3, the DNA is TGTGCCAGTAGTATAAGACCCTCCCGGGAGCAGTACTTC. This gives the protein CASSIRPSREQYF. The genes are TRBV19 and TRBJ2-7; no reliable D call. Germline V gene data show CDR1 as LNHDA and CDR2 as SQIVND (reference sequence). This CDR3 is built from 13 residues. The V end lost 2 bases, the J end lost 7 bases, and 12 bases lay between the germline ends.